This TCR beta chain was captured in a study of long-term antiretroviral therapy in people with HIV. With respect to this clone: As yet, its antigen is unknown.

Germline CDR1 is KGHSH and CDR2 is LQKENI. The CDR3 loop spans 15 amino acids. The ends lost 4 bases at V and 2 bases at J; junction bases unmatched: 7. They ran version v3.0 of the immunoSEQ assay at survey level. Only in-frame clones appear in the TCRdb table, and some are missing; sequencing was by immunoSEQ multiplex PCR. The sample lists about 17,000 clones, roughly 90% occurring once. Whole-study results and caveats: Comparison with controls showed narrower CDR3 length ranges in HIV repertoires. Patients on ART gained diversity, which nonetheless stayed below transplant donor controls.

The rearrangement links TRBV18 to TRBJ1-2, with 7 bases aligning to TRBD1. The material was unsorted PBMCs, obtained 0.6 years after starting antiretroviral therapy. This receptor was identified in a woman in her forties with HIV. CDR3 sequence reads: CASSRTTGQNYGYTF. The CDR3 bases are TGTGCCAGCTCACGAACGACGGGACAGAACTATGGCTACACCTTC.